This entry features one TCR beta chain sequence. The source of the sample is a study of blood T cells in healthy people across ages. Every sample had a minimum of 7 million PBMCs isolated. A second PCR of 7 to 11 cycles used a sample-barcoded 5' primer and a J-beta primer mix. Each CDR3 protein is one row after TCRdb ran MiXCR on the 5' RACE reads. The table shows roughly 700,000 distinct CDR3 sequences, with approximately 50% occurring only once. CDR3 length: 14 residues. V lost 2 bases to trimming and J lost 3 bases; unmatched junction nucleotides: 5. Germline V gene sequence: CDR1 DFQATT, CDR2 SNEGSKA (reference sequence).

This sequence was found in an older woman in good health. The chain couples TRBV20-1 to TRBJ2-7, with 9 bases identical to TRBD2. The sample was blood. CDR3 in DNA: TGCAGTGCTAGACTAGCGGGGTGGGACTACGAGCAGTACTTC. Translated, it gives CSARLAGWDYEQYF.